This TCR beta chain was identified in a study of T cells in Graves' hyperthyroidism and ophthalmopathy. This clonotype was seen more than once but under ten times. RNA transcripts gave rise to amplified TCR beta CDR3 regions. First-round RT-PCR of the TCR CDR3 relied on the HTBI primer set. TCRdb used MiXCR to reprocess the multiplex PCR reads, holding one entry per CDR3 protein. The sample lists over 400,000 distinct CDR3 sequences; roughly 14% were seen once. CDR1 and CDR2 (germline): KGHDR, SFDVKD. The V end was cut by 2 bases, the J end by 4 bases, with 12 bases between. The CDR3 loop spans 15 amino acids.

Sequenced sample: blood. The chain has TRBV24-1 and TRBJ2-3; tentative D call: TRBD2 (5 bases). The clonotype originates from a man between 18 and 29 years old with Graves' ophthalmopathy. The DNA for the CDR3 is TGTGCCACCAGTGATTATAGCGAAAGCCCAGATACGCAGTATTTT. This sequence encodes CATSDYSESPDTQYF.